One and the same sample provided the 30 T cell receptor beta chains below, sequenced in a study of T cells in Graves' hyperthyroidism and ophthalmopathy. TCR beta CDR3 regions were amplified from RNA transcripts. During a first-round RT-PCR of the TCR CDR3, the HTBI primer set was used. In TCRdb, the multiplex PCR reads were re-called with MiXCR into one record per CDR3 protein. The profile shows some 350,000 distinct CDR3 sequences, approximately 25% of them singletons. Sequenced: blood. The source is a man between 45 and 60 years old with Graves' hyperthyroidism.

This chain uses TRBV5-1 with TRBJ1-2; possibly TRBD1 for D (5 bases). This CDR3 has 16 amino acids. Deletions cut 2 bases from V and 3 bases from J, with 17 bases between. Looked up from germline, CDR1 is SGHRS and CDR2 is YFSETQ. This chain's CDR3 is CASSLAGRSADYGYTF. The CDR3 DNA sequence: TGCGCCAGCAGCTTAGCAGGGAGGTCAGCGGACTATGGCTACACCTTC.

The sample holds a few counts of this clonotype. The genes are TRBV5-1 and TRBJ2-2; 8 bases line up with TRBD2. Germline values: CDR1 SGHRS, CDR2 YFSETQ. The length of the CDR3 is 15 residues. The ends lost 5 bases at V and 1 base at J; junction bases unmatched: 4. The DNA of the CDR3 is TGCGCCAGCAGGTATACTAGCGGGAACACCGGGGAGCTGTTTTTT. Translation: CASRYTSGNTGELFF.

The chain links TRBV6-1 to TRBJ2-1; no firm D call. Germline CDR1 is MNHNS and CDR2 is SASEGT. The CDR3 runs to 12 residues. Deletions cut 7 bases from V and 8 bases from J, with 12 bases between. The CDR3 nucleotides are TGTGCCAGCACCACTTCGGCGGATGAGCAGTTCTTC. The encoded protein is CASTTSADEQFF.

In its sample, this clonotype was seen many times. The chain links TRBV28 to TRBJ2-3, with 14 nucleotides matching TRBD2. Trimming took 5 bases from V and 4 from J; bases not matched to a gene: 17. The CDR3 totals 20 residues. CDR1 and CDR2 (germline): MDHEN, SYDVKM. CDR3 protein: CASSPYSGTSGRESADTQYF. The CDR3 DNA reads TGTGCCAGCAGTCCATACTCCGGGACTAGCGGGAGAGAGTCGGCAGATACGCAGTATTTT.

This clonotype was counted ten times or more. V and J are TRBV28 and TRBJ1-4, with D possibly matching TRBD1 (6 bases). Germline-derived CDR1 and CDR2 are MDHEN and SYDVKM. Trimming left V 2 bases short and J 7 bases short, with 11 bases between. CDR3 length equals 14 residues. The CDR3 is CASSLQGSSEKLFF. In DNA form, the CDR3 reads TGTGCCAGCAGTTTACAGGGGAGTAGTGAAAAACTGTTTTTT.

This clonotype showed up many times. CDR3 amino acids: CASSKDSGVGMNTEAFF. CDR3 sequence (DNA): TGTGCCAGCAGTAAAGACAGCGGGGTGGGCATGAACACTGAAGCTTTCTTT. This chain links TRBV2 with TRBJ1-1; D is perhaps TRBD1 (5 bases). Trimming pared 5 bases from V and 0 bases from J, leaving 19 bases between. CDR3 length: 17 residues. Germline CDR1 is SNHLY and CDR2 is FYNNEI. The variable domain in full, with the rest retrieved from reference TRBV2 and TRBJ1-1, is EPEVTQTPSHQVTQMGQEVILRCVPISNHLYFYWYRQILGQKVEFLVSFYNNEISEKSEIFDDQFSVERPDGSNFTLKIRSTKLEDSAMYFCASSKDSGVGMNTEAFFGQGTRLTVV.

This clonotype was seen repeatedly, ten times or more. This rearrangement joins TRBV2 to TRBJ2-1; a possible D gene is TRBD2 (5 bases). From germline, CDR1 is SNHLY and CDR2 FYNNEI. The CDR3 runs 16 residues. The ends were cut back, 6 bases at V and 2 bases at J, with 17 bases in the middle. The CDR3 region is CASRVTSGRTYNEQFF. CDR3 in DNA: TGTGCCAGCAGGGTTACTAGTGGGCGGACCTACAATGAGCAGTTCTTC.

This clonotype was observed a handful of times. The chain couples TRBV11-3 to TRBJ2-1; perhaps TRBD2 as D (5 bases). This CDR3 is 15 amino acids long. V gave up 6 bases and J gave up 0 bases, with 12 bases separating them. Germline V gives CDR1 SGHNT, CDR2 YENEEA. This chain's CDR3 is CASSPSRDSYNEQFF. The CDR3 DNA sequence: TGTGCCAGCAGTCCTAGCCGGGACTCCTACAATGAGCAGTTCTTC.

The CDR3 here is CASSELYEQFF. DNA of the CDR3: TGTGCCAGCAGTGAGTTGTATGAGCAGTTCTTC. This sequence joins TRBV5-5 and TRBJ2-1; no clear D. V was trimmed by 5 bases and J by 8 bases, leaving 8 bases between them. CDR3 length equals 11 residues. Per the germline V gene, CDR1 is SGHKS and CDR2 is YYEKEE (reference sequence).

The gene calls are TRBV2 and TRBJ1-6; D ambiguous. V was shortened by 4 bases and J by 7 bases, with 11 bases between the two germline ends. The CDR3 covers 14 residues. The germline V gene encodes CDR1 SNHLY and CDR2 FYNNEI. CDR3 in amino acids: CASSARGYNSPLHF. The CDR3 region has the DNA TGTGCCAGCAGTGCCAGAGGGTACAATTCACCCCTCCACTTT.

The rearrangement links TRBV12-3 or TRBV12-4 to TRBJ2-1; 8 bases map to TRBD1. J lost 7 bases, V lost 5 bases, and 7 bases had no gene match. CDR3 length: 14 amino acids. CDR3 residues: CASSTRDRFNEQFF. The CDR3 DNA follows: TGTGCCAGCAGTACCCGGGACAGGTTTAATGAGCAGTTCTTC.

This chain uses TRBV29-1 with TRBJ2-7; the D is unclear. This CDR3 spans 15 amino acids. The germline gives CDR1 SQVTM, CDR2 ANQGSEA. V shed 2 bases and J shed 0 bases, with 14 bases lying between them. The CDR3 sequence: CSVEFANRGSYEQYF. The CDR3 DNA reads TGCAGCGTTGAATTTGCCAACAGAGGCTCCTACGAGCAGTACTTC.

This chain links TRBV20-1 with TRBJ2-7; TRBD2 agrees at 10 bases. The germline CDR1 and CDR2 sequences are DFQATT and SNEGSKA (reference sequence). The trim removed 6 bases at V and 2 bases at J, leaving 10 bases unmatched. The CDR3 extends over 15 amino acids. Here the CDR3 DNA reads TGCAGTGCGGAGTCGGGGACTAGCGATACCTACGAGCAGTACTTC. Residues: CSAESGTSDTYEQYF.

The table lists this clonotype with a few counts. The CDR3 loop is CASSPPGPYTEAFF. As DNA, the CDR3 is TGTGCCAGCAGTCCCCCGGGACCTTACACTGAAGCTTTCTTT. This chain connects TRBV12-3 or TRBV12-4 to TRBJ1-1, with D perhaps matching TRBD1 (5 bases). The CDR3 is made up of 14 amino acids. With 5 bases removed from V and 3 bases from J, the gap between germline ends came to 13 bases.

This clonotype has ten or more counts. The V and J genes are TRBV29-1 and TRBJ2-5; 7 positions agree with TRBD1. This CDR3 has 15 amino acids. The trim removed 6 bases at V and 1 base at J, leaving 11 bases unmatched. Germline lookup yields CDR1 SQVTM and CDR2 ANQGSEA. The CDR3 reads CSVRLLAGGQETQYF. The CDR3 coding sequence is TGCAGCGTCCGCCTGTTGGCAGGGGGCCAAGAGACCCAGTACTTC.

The chain couples TRBV20-1 to TRBJ1-4; D unclear. V was clipped by 3 bases and J by 7 bases, with 15 bases between them. CDR3 length: 14 amino acids. Germline V gene sequence: CDR1 DFQATT, CDR2 SNEGSKA (reference sequence). DNA for the CDR3: TGCAGTGCTAGTTACGGCTGGTTACGTGAAAAACTGTTTTTT. Its protein product is CSASYGWLREKLFF.

This clonotype was recorded a few times. The genes are TRBV12-3 or TRBV12-4 and TRBJ1-1, with D possibly being TRBD1 (6 bases). The CDR3 loop spans 14 amino acids. Trimming cost V 5 bases and J 8 bases, with 18 bases left between them. The CDR3 sequence is CASSLQGGISEAFF. In nucleotides, the CDR3 is TGTGCCAGCAGTCTACAGGGTGGAATATCGGAAGCTTTCTTT.

This clonotype was counted many times. This chain uses TRBV3-1 with TRBJ2-7; D is unresolved. V lost 4 bases and J lost 2, with 12 bases in between. Germline V gene data show CDR1 as LGHDT and CDR2 as YNNKEL (reference sequence). CDR3 length: 14 residues. CDR3 DNA: TGTGCCAGCAGCCCCTCCGGCCCAGCCTACGAGCAGTACTTC. Its protein is CASSPSGPAYEQYF.

This clonotype has a handful of counts. The DNA of the CDR3 is TGTGCCAGCAGCTTAGGTGCCCCCCGGGCAGGCAATGAGCAGTTCTTC. Residues: CASSLGAPRAGNEQFF. The chain joins TRBV11-2 to TRBJ2-1; D is uncertain. Germline-derived CDR1 and CDR2 are SGHAT and FQNNGV. The CDR3 length is 16 residues. V lost 1 base, J lost 6 bases, and 16 bases lay in between.

The chain combines TRBV5-1 with TRBJ2-7; D possibly corresponds to TRBD2 (5 bases). CDR3 length: 14 amino acids. The germline V gene encodes CDR1 SGHRS and CDR2 YFSETQ. With 1 base removed from V and 3 bases from J, the gap between germline ends came to 11 bases. The DNA for the CDR3 is TGCGCCAGCAGCTTGCTTCCCGGGGACTACGAGCAGTACTTC. Amino acids: CASSLLPGDYEQYF.

As for this clonotype: One junction end disagrees with the germline gene, perhaps due to a read error. The J gene is TRBJ2-7, the V gene TRBV9; unclear D gene. The CDR3 consists of 13 residues. Germline V lookup: CDR1 SGDLS, CDR2 YYNGEE. CDR3 in amino acids: CASSPISSYKQYF. In DNA form, the CDR3 reads TGTGCCAGCAGCCCTATAAGCTCCTACAAGCAGTACTTC. The full variable domain, completed using reference TRBV9 and TRBJ2-7, is DSGVTQTPKHLITATGQRVTLRCSPRSGDLSVYWYQQSLDQGLQFLIQYYNGEERAKGNILERFSAQQFPDLHSELNLSSLELGDSALYFCASSPISSYKQYFGPGTRLTVT.

The V call is TRBV10-3, the J call TRBJ2-7; 9 bases fit TRBD1. Germline V gene data show CDR1 as ENHRY and CDR2 as SYGVKD. The CDR3 spans 18 residues. V was pared by 0 bases and J by 7 bases, with 16 bases of the junction left unmatched. CDR3 DNA sequence: TGTGCCATCAGTGAGTCGGTATATGGTGGAGCCGGGACAGGGGAGCAGTACTTC. Residues: CAISESVYGGAGTGEQYF.

A few counts support this clonotype. This chain connects TRBV2 to TRBJ1-4, with 9 positions matching TRBD1. Germline V gene sequence: CDR1 SNHLY, CDR2 FYNNEI. The CDR3 sequence is 13 residues long. Germline trimming cut 10 bases from V and 8 bases from J; bases unmatched to any gene: 8. The CDR3 DNA reads as TGTGCCACCACAGGACAGGGGCCCGAAAAACTGTTTTTT. It codes for CATTGQGPEKLFF.

This clonotype was seen many times. This rearrangement joins TRBV20-1 to TRBJ2-7, with 9 positions matching TRBD2. J was trimmed by 1 base and V by 6 bases; bases with no gene match: 10. CDR1 and CDR2 from the germline V gene are DFQATT and SNEGSKA (reference sequence). CDR3 length: 15 residues. CDR3 protein: CSAPIWTSVSYEQYF. For the CDR3, the DNA is TGCAGTGCCCCTATCTGGACTAGCGTATCCTACGAGCAGTACTTC.

This clonotype appeared a few times. The rearrangement joins TRBV7-9 to TRBJ1-4; D gene unclear. The CDR3 is 16 amino acids. The V gene's germline CDR1 is SEHNR and CDR2 FQNEAQ (reference sequence). V lost 1 base and J 6 bases, leaving 15 bases between the germline ends. In nucleotides, the CDR3 is TGTGCCAGCAGCTTAGGTTCGACGGCTGAAGATGAAAAACTGTTTTTT. Translating it yields CASSLGSTAEDEKLFF.

This clonotype was counted between two and nine times. CDR3 sequence: CASAKGQLNSPLHF. DNA for the CDR3: TGTGCCAGCGCGAAAGGACAGCTCAATTCACCCCTCCACTTT. The V gene is TRBV2, the J gene TRBJ1-6, with D possibly being TRBD1 (6 bases). The length of the CDR3 is 14 residues. Germline CDR1 is SNHLY and CDR2 is FYNNEI. V gave up 8 bases and J gave up 7 bases, with 15 bases separating them.

This chain uses TRBV7-8 with TRBJ2-3, with TRBD2 matching 7 bases. CDR1 is SGHVS, CDR2 FQNEAQ, per germline. V dropped 4 bases and J dropped 6; count of bases not matched to a gene: 16. The length of the CDR3 is 17 residues. CDR3 sequence (DNA): TGTGCCAGCAGCTCCCCGGTCAGCGGGATACCCACCGATACGCAGTATTTT. It encodes CASSSPVSGIPTDTQYF.

This clonotype was recorded at least ten times. The rearrangement uses TRBV29-1 and TRBJ2-7; TRBD2 matches 14 bases. CDR1 is SQVTM and CDR2 is ANQGSEA in the germline V gene. CDR3 length: 17 amino acids. With V trimmed by 1 base and J by 0 bases, 5 bases remained unmatched. CDR3 DNA sequence: TGCAGCGTTGAAGGGAGGACTAGCGGGAGGTTCTCCTACGAGCAGTACTTC. This codes for CSVEGRTSGRFSYEQYF.

This clonotype was recorded many times. The chain recombines TRBV11-2 with TRBJ1-2, with D tentatively TRBD1 (6 bases). The CDR3 is made up of 12 amino acids. V was pared by 6 bases and J by 5 bases, with 10 bases between. CDR1 and CDR2 from the germline V gene are SGHAT and FQNNGV. The CDR3 bases are TGTGCCAGCAGTCCGCAGGGGTATGGCTACACCTTC. Residues: CASSPQGYGYTF. The full variable domain, rest sourced from reference TRBV11-2 and TRBJ1-2, is EAGVAQSPRYKIIEKRQSVAFWCNPISGHATLYWYQQILGQGPKLLIQFQNNGVVDDSQLPKDRFSAERLKGVDSTLKIQPAKLEDSAVYLCASSPQGYGYTFGSGTRLTVV.

V and J are TRBV9 and TRBJ2-3; D possibly corresponds to TRBD1 (5 bases). CDR1 is SGDLS and CDR2 is YYNGEE in the germline V gene. The CDR3 runs 17 residues. The V gene lost 0 bases and the J gene lost 2 bases, with 16 bases spanning the gap. CDR3 in amino acids: CASSVGSGWDYTDTQYF. CDR3 nucleotide sequence: TGTGCCAGCAGCGTAGGGTCAGGGTGGGATTACACAGATACGCAGTATTTT.